One sample yielded the 20 T cell receptor beta chains listed below, sequenced in a study of CD8+ T cells in alopecia areata. Extracted RNA was reverse transcribed into cDNA, the sequencing template. Sequencing was performed with immunoSEQ multiplex PCR; in TCRdb, only in-frame clones are kept and a portion is missing. The table lists some 120,000 clones, with no singletons. Sequencing was performed on lesional skin. These receptors were obtained from a C3H/HeJ mouse with alopecia areata. This line is of MHC haplotype H2-k.

This clone was counted only a few times. The genes and germline here are from mouse. Other nucleotide sequences from this sample produce the same CDR3. CDR3 protein: CASSDGTGGANSDYTF. The sequenced CDR3 bases are TGTGCCAGCAGTGACGGGACAGGGGGCGCGAACTCC. J is TRBJ1-2 and V is TRBV13-3; TRBD1 agrees at 12 bases. The read stops 4 residues short of the end of the CDR3; the missing end is completed from the germline J gene. Germline V CDR1 and CDR2: NNHDY, SYVADS. The trim removed 2 bases at V and 2 bases at J, leaving 4 bases unmatched. The CDR3 covers 16 residues.

This clone was seen a handful of times. The genes are named according to mouse. The read terminates 4 residues ahead of where the CDR3 ends, so the germline J gene completes it. The V and J genes are TRBV19 and TRBJ1-1; TRBD1 might be the D (6 bases). The CDR3 loop spans 14 amino acids. Germline lookup yields CDR1 FNHDT and CDR2 SITEND (reference sequence). V lost 4 bases and J 1 base, leaving 11 bases between the germline ends. CDR3 DNA, as far as it was read: TGTGCCAGCAGTTGGGGCAGGGGGAACACA. Its protein product is CASSWGRGNT. The complete CDR3 reads CASSWGRGNTEVFF. Full variable domain (outside the CDR3, taken from reference TRBV19 and TRBJ1-1): GGIITQTPKFLIGQEGQKLTLKCQQNFNHDTMYWYRQDSGKGLRLIYYSITENDLQKGDLSEGYDASREKKSSFSLTVTSAQKNEMAVFLCASSWGRGNTEVFFGKGTRLTVV.

This clone was detected many times. Mouse germline and gene names are used. Sequencing ends 4 residues short of the CDR3 end; the germline J gene provides the rest. This rearrangement joins TRBV16 to TRBJ1-4; D might be TRBD1 (6 bases). CDR3 size: 16 residues. In germline, CDR1 is SGHSA, CDR2 FRNQAP. The germline V and J ends were trimmed by 0 bases and 3 bases, with 11 bases remaining between them. CDR3: CASSLDVGGTNERLFF. Incomplete CDR3 DNA: TGTGCAAGCAGCTTAGATGTGGGGGGCACCAACGAA.

On this clone: All gene names here are mouse names. Read sequence stops 4 residues before the CDR3 end, and the germline J gene provides the missing end. This chain links TRBV19 with TRBJ1-1, with a weak D call TRBD1 (6 bases). Germline V CDR1 and CDR2: FNHDT, SITEND (reference sequence). There are 15 residues in the CDR3. The sequenced CDR3 bases are TGTGCCAGCAGTATAGGTGGGGGGCGCCCCTTA. Translated, it gives CASSIGGGRPL. The entire CDR3 reads CASSIGGGRPLEVFF. The full variable domain, in which reference TRBV19 and TRBJ1-1 provide the parts outside the CDR3, is GGIITQTPKFLIGQEGQKLTLKCQQNFNHDTMYWYRQDSGKGLRLIYYSITENDLQKGDLSEGYDASREKKSSFSLTVTSAQKNEMAVFLCASSIGGGRPLEVFFGKGTRLTVV.

Notes on this clone: These gene names are mouse names. The read is 4 residues too short to cover the CDR3 end, so that end is filled in from the germline J gene. The chain recombines TRBV13-3 with TRBJ1-4; TRBD1 matches 9 bases. The CDR3 has 17 amino acids. The germline gives CDR1 NNHDY, CDR2 SYVADS. V lost 2 bases and J lost 1; bases outside the gene matches: 6. The DNA read from the CDR3 is TGTGCCAGCAGTGAGACCTCGGGACAGGGTTCCAACGAA. Its protein is CASSETSGQGSNE. The CDR3 in its entirety is CASSETSGQGSNERLFF. The whole variable domain, filled in from reference TRBV13-3 and TRBJ1-4, reads EAAVTQSPRSKVAVTGGKVTLSCHQTNNHDYMYWYRQDTGHGLRLIHYSYVADSTEKGDIPDGYKASRPSQENFSLILELASLSQTAVYFCASSETSGQGSNERLFFGHGTKLSVL.

This clone was detected only a few times. Gene names are mouse gene names. Read sequence stops 4 residues before the CDR3 end, and the germline J gene provides the missing end. The genes are TRBV13-1 and TRBJ2-1; 7 nucleotides match TRBD1. The V and J ends lost 2 bases and 0 bases, in that order; junction bases with no gene match: 8. This CDR3 is built from 17 residues. Germline CDR1 NSHNY, CDR2 SYGAGN. The DNA read from the CDR3 is TGTGCCAGCAGTGACCCCCTACAGGGGTATAACTATGCT. Encoded protein: CASSDPLQGYNYA. The entire CDR3 reads CASSDPLQGYNYAEQFF.

This clone was seen many times. Gene names follow the mouse nomenclature. The CDR3 end lies 4 residues beyond the end of the read and is filled in from the germline J gene. The rearrangement links TRBV13-3 to TRBJ2-5; 7 bases match TRBD2. Germline values: CDR1 NNHDY, CDR2 SYVADS. V was pared by 0 bases and J by 1 base, with 5 bases of the junction left unmatched. The CDR3 covers 16 residues. The CDR3 loop reads CASSDAPTGDQDTQYF. The sequenced part of the CDR3 DNA is TGTGCCAGCAGTGATGCCCCTACTGGGGACCAAGAC. Based on the CDR3 plus reference TRBV13-3 and TRBJ2-5, the full variable domain is EAAVTQSPRSKVAVTGGKVTLSCHQTNNHDYMYWYRQDTGHGLRLIHYSYVADSTEKGDIPDGYKASRPSQENFSLILELASLSQTAVYFCASSDAPTGDQDTQYFGPGTRLLVL.

This clone came up many times. Gene names denote mouse genes. Read data end 4 residues before the CDR3 end; the end is taken from the germline J gene. The rearrangement joins TRBV13-1 to TRBJ2-3; 11 nucleotides line up with TRBD2. After removal of 0 bases from V and 0 bases from J, the junction contained 3 bases not matched to a gene. Germline V lookup: CDR1 NSHNY, CDR2 SYGAGN. This CDR3 contains 17 residues. CDR3 loop: CASSDGTGGLSAETLYF. CDR3 DNA, as far as it was read: TGTGCCAGCAGTGATGGGACTGGGGGGCTTAGTGCAGAA.

This clone was seen only a few times. Genes and germline come from the mouse. Read data end 4 residues before the CDR3 end; the end is taken from the germline J gene. Other DNA sequences from this sample encode an identical CDR3 as well. The V call is TRBV13-3, the J call TRBJ2-2, with D possibly TRBD1 on 5 matching bases. The ends were cut back, 0 bases at V and 1 base at J, with 10 bases in the middle. The germline V gene has CDR1 NNHDY and CDR2 SYVADS. The length of the CDR3 is 16 residues. This chain's CDR3 is CASSDASGRNTGQLYF. Partial CDR3 DNA: TGTGCCAGCAGTGATGCGTCAGGGAGAAACACCGGG.

As for this clone: All gene names here are mouse names. The sequenced CDR3 bases are TGTGCCAGCAGTCGACACGGAGAC. Translation gives CASSRHGD. The full CDR3 sequence reads CASSRHGDTQYF. The chain uses TRBV14 and TRBJ2-5; D gene uncertain. The sequence runs out 4 residues before the end of the CDR3; the remainder is reconstructed from the germline J gene. The CDR3 extends over 12 amino acids. Germline V gene lookup returns CDR1 SGHDT and CDR2 FRDEAV.

This clone has only a few counts. Gene names follow the mouse nomenclature. With the read ending 4 residues before the CDR3 end, the germline J gene is used to fill in that end. The J gene is TRBJ1-2, the V gene TRBV13-2, with 9 positions matching TRBD1. The CDR3 totals 14 residues. V was clipped by 5 bases and J by 4 bases; unmatched bases: 6. Germline V CDR1 and CDR2: NNHNN, SYGAGS (reference sequence). The CDR3 loop is CASGRTGVVSDYTF. The CDR3 DNA, read in part, is TGTGCCAGCGGAAGGACAGGGGTGGTCTCC.

In its sample, this clone was seen a few times. Gene names are the mouse ones. The sequenced fragment ends 4 residues before the CDR3 boundary, so the rest is inferred from the germline J gene. This same CDR3 is encoded by further DNA sequences in the sample. J is TRBJ2-1 and V is TRBV31; 11 bases are shared with TRBD2. The CDR3 covers 15 residues. CDR1 and CDR2 from the germline V gene are GKSSPN and SITVG. J gave up 3 bases and V 0 bases, and 1 base lay outside the gene matches. CDR3 DNA, as far as it was read: TGTGCCTGGAGTCTAGGACTGGGGGGCTATGCT. Protein: CAWSLGLGGYA. The entire CDR3 reads CAWSLGLGGYAEQFF. The full variable domain, its missing parts supplied by reference TRBV31 and TRBJ2-1, is AQTIHQWPVAEIKAVGSPLSLGCTIKGKSSPNLYWYWQATGGTLQQLFYSITVGQVESVVQLNLSASRPKDDQFILSTEKLLLSHSGFYLCAWSLGLGGYAEQFFGPGTRLTVL.

Concerning this clone: Germline and genes: mouse. The CDR3 goes on 4 residues after the read ends, and that part is filled in from the germline J gene. This specimen includes other DNA sequences encoding the same CDR3. This chain uses TRBV13-3 with TRBJ2-5; 9 nucleotides align to TRBD1. This CDR3 has 15 amino acids. Germline trimming cut 4 bases from V and 2 bases from J; bases unmatched to any gene: 5. CDR1 is NNHDY, CDR2 SYVADS, per germline. This CDR3 reads CASSPTGGGQDTQYF. CDR3 DNA (partial): TGTGCCAGCAGTCCTACAGGGGGCGGCCAAGAC.

Only a few counts were recorded for this clone. The germline and genes are mouse ones. The CDR3 is cut off 4 residues early in the read; its end comes from the germline J gene. The V gene is TRBV13-2, the J gene TRBJ2-3, with TRBD2 as a possible D gene (6 bases). The V gene's germline CDR1 is NNHNN and CDR2 SYGAGS (reference sequence). This CDR3 is built from 16 residues. V gave up 1 base and J gave up 0 bases, with 12 bases separating them. The CDR3 is CASGDFWGPSAETLYF. The covered CDR3 bases are TGTGCCAGCGGTGATTTCTGGGGACCTAGTGCAGAA.

As to this clone: Mouse gene names and germline throughout. CDR3 DNA (partial): TGTGCCAGCGGGGGGGGCGCCCAAAAC. It yields the protein CASGGGAQN. The full CDR3 is CASGGGAQNTLYF. This chain links TRBV13-3 with TRBJ2-4; the match to TRBD2 covers 8 bases. The read ends 4 residues shy of where the CDR3 ends; the end is completed using the germline J gene. V was pared by 7 bases and J by 3 bases, with 4 bases of the junction left unmatched. CDR3 length: 13 amino acids. Germline CDR1 NNHDY, CDR2 SYVADS.

About this clone: The germline and genes are mouse ones. With the read ending 4 residues before the CDR3 end, the germline J gene is used to fill in that end. The J gene is TRBJ2-7, the V gene TRBV17, with D maybe TRBD2 (6 bases). From germline, CDR1 is MNHDT and CDR2 YYDKIL. V was pared by 4 bases and J by 0 bases, with 10 bases between. The CDR3 totals 14 residues. The part of the CDR3 DNA that was read is TGTGCTAGCAGTACTGGGGTCTACTCCTAT. Its translation is CASSTGVYSY. The CDR3, in full, reads CASSTGVYSYEQYF.

This clone has more than one count but fewer than ten. The genes and germline here are from mouse. This CDR3 is CTCSPDWGKNTLYF. The DNA read from the CDR3 is TGCACCTGCAGTCCTGACTGGGGGAAAAAC. This rearrangement joins TRBV1 to TRBJ2-4; TRBD2 aligns across 9 bases. The CDR3 end is not reached by the read, which stops 4 residues before it; the germline J gene fills it in. The CDR3 runs 14 residues. Germline CDR1 and CDR2: NSQYPW and LRSPGD (reference sequence).

This clone was detected ten times or more. Mouse gene names apply. The DNA ends 4 residues before the CDR3 does, and the rest of the CDR3 is filled in from the germline J gene. The V call is TRBV13-3, the J call TRBJ2-1; 11 bases map to TRBD2. The CDR3 is 15 amino acids. V lost 5 bases and J lost 3; bases outside the gene matches: 4. In germline, CDR1 is NNHDY, CDR2 SYVADS. The CDR3 spells CASRGTGGVYAEQFF. The covered CDR3 bases are TGTGCCAGCAGAGGGACTGGGGGAGTCTATGCT.

The sample holds a few counts of this clone. Gene names and germline refer to mouse. The sequenced fragment ends 4 residues before the CDR3 boundary, so the rest is inferred from the germline J gene. The rearrangement uses TRBV13-1 and TRBJ2-7; 8 nucleotides line up with TRBD2. The V gene's germline CDR1 is NSHNY and CDR2 SYGAGN. The CDR3 consists of 15 residues. The CDR3 sequence is CASSDPAGGTYEQYF. CDR3 DNA (partial): TGTGCCAGCAGTGATCCGGCTGGGGGGACTTAT.

In the case of this clone: TCRdb's protein and the DNA translation differ at residue 10; the protein here comes from the DNA. Gene names and germline refer to mouse. The DNA ends 3 residues before the CDR3 does, and the rest of the CDR3 is filled in from the germline J gene. This chain links TRBV13-2 with TRBJ1-3; TRBD1 matches 9 bases. The trim removed 8 bases at V and 3 bases at J, leaving 3 bases unmatched. In germline, CDR1 is NNHNN, CDR2 SYGAGS (reference sequence). This CDR3 is built from 13 residues. The sequenced part of the CDR3 DNA is TGTGCCAGAGGACAGGGGTGTGGAAATACG. Its translation: CARGQGCGNT. Given in full, the CDR3 is CARGQGCGNTLYF.